Below are 31 T cell receptor beta chains sequenced from a single sample in a study of blood T cell repertoires in COVID-19. Profiling relied on immunoSEQ multiplex PCR, and the TCRdb table lists in-frame clones only, not all of them. The data show more than 300,000 clones, with 91% seen just once and 0.8% to 0.9% held by the top ten. Sequencing was performed on PBMCs or T cells enriched from blood (not recorded which). The source is a woman in her forties who had been exposed to COVID-19.

Details on this clone: The CDR3 carries no conserved terminal phenylalanine or tryptophan, so it likely arises from a read error. The DNA is left out, because the CDR3 cannot be placed on it with certainty; the CDR3 is given as TCRdb lists it. The CDR3 region is CASSQVFGGIVTL. J is TRBJ2-7 and V is TRBV3-1 (or the pseudogene TRBV3-2); TRBD2, the table's D call, was not compared with the DNA. Including both end residues, the CDR3 is 13 amino acids long. CDR1 and CDR2 from the germline V gene are LGHDT and YNNKEL (reference sequence).

The CDR3 reads CASSPPLTSGGQEAYEQYF. The CDR3 DNA sequence: TGTGCCAGCAGCCCCCCCTTGACTAGCGGGGGCCAAGAAGCCTACGAGCAGTACTTC. V gene TRBV7-3 combines with J gene TRBJ2-7, with TRBD2 matching 12 bases. CDR3 length: 19 amino acids. CDR1 SGHTA and CDR2 FQGTGA come from the germline V gene. V shed 5 bases, J shed 2 bases, and the junction held 16 bases outside the gene matches.

This clone showed up just a few times. The same CDR3 is also encoded by other DNA sequences in this sample. This chain uses TRBV5-1 with TRBJ1-1; D is ambiguous. The germline CDR1 and CDR2 sequences are SGHRS and YFSETQ. The CDR3 runs 12 residues. The V gene lost 5 bases and the J gene lost 1 base, with 6 bases spanning the gap. The DNA for the CDR3 is TGCGCCAGCAGTAGCGGGAACACTGAAGCTTTCTTT. Translation: CASSSGNTEAFF.

As regards this clone: A much bigger clone sits one base away, suggesting this may be a read error. The chain uses TRBV19 and TRBJ1-6, with D uncertain. Germline CDR1 LNHDA, CDR2 SQIVND (reference sequence). The CDR3 loop spans 12 amino acids. This CDR3 reads CASSIRNSPLHF. Written as DNA, the CDR3 is TGTGCCAGCAGTATTCGGAATTCACCCCTCCACTTT.

This rearrangement joins TRBV30 to TRBJ1-2, with 7 bases aligning to TRBD1. The CDR3 runs to 14 residues. Trimming removed 4 bases from V and 4 bases from J; junction bases left unmatched: 9. Germline-derived CDR1 and CDR2 are GTSNPN and SVGIG (reference sequence). In DNA, the CDR3 is TGTGCCTGGATTATCAGGGGGAAACCCTATGGCTACACCTTC. As protein: CAWIIRGKPYGYTF.

This clone was observed a few times. The chain carries TRBV10-3 and TRBJ2-3; TRBD2 matches 9 bases. The junction had 8 bases not matched to a gene; V was cut back by 10 bases and J by 3 bases. CDR1 is ENHRY and CDR2 is SYGVKD in the germline V gene. CDR3 length: 14 amino acids. The CDR3 nucleotides are TGTGCCACCAGGAAGGCGGGGGGGACAGATACGCAGTATTTT. Protein: CATRKAGGTDTQYF.

V and J are TRBV10-1 and TRBJ2-7; weak D call: TRBD1 (5 bases). This CDR3 comprises 14 residues. Trimming took 2 bases from V and 6 from J, leaving 14 bases between them. Germline-derived CDR1 and CDR2 are WNHNN and SYGVQD (reference sequence). CDR3 in DNA: TGCGCCAGCAGTGAGAACTTTGGGGCCGGCGAGCAGTACTTC. Its translation: CASSENFGAGEQYF.

This chain uses TRBV7-2 with TRBJ2-5; perhaps TRBD2 as D (6 bases). CDR3 size: 15 residues. From germline, CDR1 is SGHTA and CDR2 FQGNSA. Deletions cut 5 bases from V and 3 bases from J, with 16 bases between. The CDR3 DNA is TGTGCCAGCAGCACGCGACTAGAACGGGAAGAGACCCAGTACTTC. As protein: CASSTRLEREETQYF. The full variable domain, in which reference TRBV7-2 and TRBJ2-5 provide the parts outside the CDR3, is GAGVSQSPSNKVTEKGKDVELRCDPISGHTALYWYRQSLGQGLEFLIYFQGNSAPDKSGLPSDRFSAERTGGSVSTLTIQRTQQEDSAVYLCASSTRLEREETQYFGPGTRLLVL.

The chain links TRBV14 to TRBJ1-6; D unclear. This CDR3 has 15 amino acids. The germline gives CDR1 SGHDN, CDR2 FVKESK. Trimming removed 5 bases from V and 0 bases from J, with 8 bases in between. As DNA, the CDR3 is TGTGCCAGCAGCGGAGCCAGCTCCTATAATTCACCCCTCCACTTT. Translation: CASSGASSYNSPLHF.

The chain carries TRBV11-2 and TRBJ2-2; a weak D match, TRBD1 (6 bases). CDR1 is SGHAT and CDR2 is FQNNGV in the germline V gene. The CDR3 is 14 residues long. Trimming left V 5 bases short and J 5 bases short, with 12 bases between. The CDR3 sequence is CASSRSGVTGELFF. The CDR3 nucleotides are TGTGCCAGCAGCCGTTCAGGGGTTACCGGGGAGCTGTTTTTT.

The chain recombines TRBV30 with TRBJ1-3, with D possibly TRBD1 on 5 matching bases. The CDR3 extends over 14 amino acids. The germline V gene has CDR1 GTSNPN and CDR2 SVGIG (reference sequence). V dropped 0 bases and J dropped 7 bases, with 13 bases sitting between them. This chain's CDR3 is CAWSVEGLRNTIYF. The CDR3 bases are TGTGCCTGGAGTGTAGAGGGACTGCGGAACACCATATATTTT. The full variable domain, completed using reference TRBV30 and TRBJ1-3, is SQTIHQWPATLVQPVGSPLSLECTVEGTSNPNLYWYRQAAGRGLQLLFYSVGIGQISSEVPQNLSASRPQDRQFILSSKKLLLSDSGFYLCAWSVEGLRNTIYFGEGSWLTVV.

V and J are TRBV2 and TRBJ1-1; 7 bases line up with TRBD1. CDR3 length: 12 amino acids. Losses at the gene ends were 6 bases for V and 10 bases for J; bases not matched to a gene: 8. The germline V gene encodes CDR1 SNHLY and CDR2 FYNNEI. CDR3 nucleotide sequence: TGTGCCAGCAGCCGACGGGACAGTGGAGCTTTCTTT. It yields the protein CASSRRDSGAFF.

V gene TRBV20-1 combines with J gene TRBJ2-7; maybe TRBD2 (5 bases). Trimming shortened V by 3 bases and J by 4 bases, and 7 bases separated the two germline ends. The CDR3 sequence is 11 residues long. Germline V gives CDR1 DFQATT, CDR2 SNEGSKA (reference sequence). CDR3 protein: CSARSGYEQYF. In DNA, the CDR3 is TGCAGTGCTAGGTCGGGGTACGAGCAGTACTTC.

The gene calls are TRBV6-5 and TRBJ1-2; D is possibly TRBD1 (6 bases). V lost 8 bases, J lost 0 bases, and 16 bases lay in between. The CDR3 loop spans 15 amino acids. The germline gives CDR1 MNHEY, CDR2 SVGAGI. The CDR3 spells CASLKTGTTNYGYTF. CDR3 bases: TGTGCCAGCTTAAAAACCGGGACAACTAACTATGGCTACACCTTC.

This chain joins TRBV20-1 and TRBJ1-2; D perhaps matches TRBD1 (6 bases). V was pared by 3 bases and J by 8 bases, with 10 bases between. CDR1 and CDR2 (germline): DFQATT, SNEGSKA (reference sequence). The CDR3 sequence is 11 residues long. The CDR3 here is CSARGAKGYTF. CDR3 in DNA: TGCAGTGCTAGGGGGGCTAAGGGCTACACCTTC.

The V call is TRBV19, the J call TRBJ1-5, with D possibly matching TRBD1 (6 bases). This CDR3 comprises 15 residues. Germline lookup yields CDR1 LNHDA and CDR2 SQIVND (reference sequence). V lost 11 bases, J lost 7 bases, and 24 bases lay in between. As DNA, the CDR3 is TGTGCCCCCCCGGACCCTACAGGGTATCAGCAGCCCCAGCATTTT. Protein product: CAPPDPTGYQQPQHF.

This clone was recorded once. This chain uses TRBV30 with TRBJ1-5; TRBD1 might be the D (6 bases). Germline CDR1 and CDR2: GTSNPN and SVGIG (reference sequence). The V end was cut by 1 base, the J end by 6 bases, with 19 bases between. The CDR3 has 16 residues. CDR3 sequence reads: CAWSGGQRTGFQPQHF. CDR3 sequence (DNA): TGTGCCTGGAGTGGCGGACAGAGGACCGGTTTTCAGCCCCAGCATTTT.

This clone showed up just a few times. This CDR3 is CATSRDLLGGLGYGYTF. The CDR3 DNA follows: TGTGCCACCAGCAGAGATCTGCTGGGGGGGTTGGGCTATGGCTACACCTTC. This sequence joins TRBV15 and TRBJ1-2; possibly TRBD1 for D (5 bases). The CDR3 is 17 residues long. V lost 0 bases and J lost 4, with 18 bases in between. Per germline, CDR1 LNHNV and CDR2 YYDKDF (reference sequence). Full variable domain (remainder filled in from reference TRBV15 and TRBJ1-2): DAMVIQNPRYQVTQFGKPVTLSCSQTLNHNVMYWYQQKSSQAPKLLFHYYDKDFNNEADTPDNFQSRRPNTSFCFLDIRSPGLGDTAMYLCATSRDLLGGLGYGYTFGSGTRLTVV.

This rearrangement joins TRBV5-8 to TRBJ2-5, with 8 nucleotides matching TRBD1. Germline V gene sequence: CDR1 SGHTS, CDR2 YDEGEE. The CDR3 is made up of 14 amino acids. The V gene end was trimmed by 4 bases and the J gene end by 3 bases; junction bases not matched to a gene: 5. CDR3 DNA sequence: TGTGCCAGCAGCCCTGGACAGGGAGAAGAGACCCAGTACTTC. It specifies CASSPGQGEETQYF.

This chain connects TRBV9 to TRBJ1-6; 8 bases map to TRBD1. The CDR3 has 14 residues. J lost 10 bases, V lost 4 bases, and 7 bases had no gene match. The germline CDR1 and CDR2 sequences are SGDLS and YYNGEE. The CDR3, as DNA: TGTGCCAGCAGCCTAGGACAGGGAGGCTCACCCCTCCACTTT. The encoded protein is CASSLGQGGSPLHF.

The rearrangement uses TRBV9 and TRBJ1-2; perhaps TRBD1 as D (6 bases). V was trimmed by 5 bases and J by 4 bases, leaving 15 bases between them. The CDR3 sequence is 14 residues long. The germline CDR1 and CDR2 sequences are SGDLS and YYNGEE. Here the CDR3 DNA reads TGTGCCAGCAGTGAACAAGGGGGAATCTATGGCTACACCTTC. Residues: CASSEQGGIYGYTF.

The chain uses TRBV7-9 and TRBJ1-5; 9 bases are a match to TRBD1. CDR1 is SEHNR and CDR2 is FQNEAQ in the germline V gene (reference sequence). This CDR3 contains 14 residues. The trim removed 4 bases at V and 4 bases at J, leaving 2 bases unmatched. The CDR3 sequence is CASSWDRANQPQHF. The CDR3 DNA reads as TGTGCCAGCAGCTGGGACAGGGCAAATCAGCCCCAGCATTTT. Combining the CDR3 with reference TRBV7-9 and TRBJ1-5 gives the whole variable domain DTGVSQNPRHKITKRGQNVTFRCDPISEHNRLYWYRQTLGQGPEFLTYFQNEAQLEKSRLLSDRFSAERPKGSFSTLEIQRTEQGDSAMYLCASSWDRANQPQHFGDGTRLSIL.

The CDR3 loop reads CASSLLSGNTIYF. In DNA, the CDR3 is TGTGCCAGCAGCCTCCTCTCTGGAAACACCATATATTTT. V gene TRBV7-2 combines with J gene TRBJ1-3; D is undetermined. Germline CDR1 SGHTA, CDR2 FQGNSA. V lost 5 bases and J 0 bases, leaving 5 bases between the germline ends. The CDR3 sequence is 13 residues long.

V gene TRBV5-4 combines with J gene TRBJ2-6; D call uncertain. The germline V and J ends were trimmed by 0 bases and 2 bases, with 9 bases remaining between them. The CDR3 runs to 16 residues. CDR1 and CDR2 (germline): SGHNT, YYREEE (reference sequence). CDR3 nucleotides: TGTGCCAGCAGCTTGGCAGCGTTAGCTGGGGCCAACGTCCTGACTTTC. This encodes CASSLAALAGANVLTF.

The V and J genes are TRBV10-2 and TRBJ2-3; TRBD2 is a possible D gene (5 bases). This CDR3 contains 14 residues. Germline V CDR1 and CDR2: WSHSY, SAAADI. V was trimmed by 1 base and J by 4 bases, leaving 9 bases between them. Here the CDR3 reads CASSEFGLADTQYF. In DNA, the CDR3 is TGCGCCAGCAGTGAGTTCGGACTGGCAGATACGCAGTATTTT.

The gene calls are TRBV7-9 and TRBJ1-2; D gene uncertain. The V end was cut by 5 bases, the J end by 8 bases, with 21 bases between. This CDR3 region has 15 residues. CDR1 and CDR2 (germline): SEHNR, FQNEAQ (reference sequence). CDR3 DNA: TGTGCCAGCAGCCCCATTATTGCAGGTCTCAAGGGCTACACCTTC. Amino acids: CASSPIIAGLKGYTF.

The chain has TRBV11-2 and TRBJ2-3, with TRBD1 as a possible D gene (6 bases). Between the trimmed V and J ends, which lost 5 bases and 6 bases, there was a span of 12 bases. CDR3 length: 13 amino acids. In germline, CDR1 is SGHAT, CDR2 FQNNGV. The CDR3 sequence is CASSGTGMDTQYF. The CDR3 DNA follows: TGTGCCAGCAGCGGCACAGGGATGGATACGCAGTATTTT.

The V gene is TRBV2, the J gene TRBJ2-3; D perhaps matches TRBD2 (7 bases). V was trimmed by 7 bases and J by 5 bases, leaving 13 bases between them. The V gene's germline CDR1 is SNHLY and CDR2 FYNNEI. The CDR3 length is 13 residues. The CDR3 DNA sequence: TGTGCCAGCAAGGGGGGGCCACAAGATACGCAGTATTTT. Its translation is CASKGGPQDTQYF.

V and J are TRBV30 and TRBJ1-1; D unresolved. V dropped 0 bases and J dropped 3 bases, with 8 bases sitting between them. Germline V CDR1 and CDR2: GTSNPN, SVGIG (reference sequence). The CDR3 is made up of 13 amino acids. CDR3 coding DNA: TGTGCCTGGAGTGTAAATTTATACACTGAAGCTTTCTTT. This sequence encodes CAWSVNLYTEAFF.

The chain carries TRBV30 and TRBJ1-3; maybe TRBD1 (5 bases). V shed 3 bases and J shed 0 bases, with 9 bases lying between them. The CDR3 loop spans 14 amino acids. CDR1 is GTSNPN, CDR2 SVGIG, per germline (reference sequence). Here the CDR3 DNA reads TGTGCCTGGAGATCCACAGGCTCTGGAAACACCATATATTTT. It translates to CAWRSTGSGNTIYF.

The chain has TRBV5-4 and TRBJ2-5, with D maybe TRBD2 (7 bases). The CDR3 runs to 15 residues. CDR1 is SGHNT and CDR2 is YYREEE in the germline V gene (reference sequence). V lost 4 bases, J lost 6 bases, and 19 bases lay in between. CDR3 protein: CASSLSGGAKQTQYF. CDR3 DNA: TGTGCCAGCAGCCTCTCTGGGGGGGCGAAACAGACCCAGTACTTC.